The TCR beta chain under discussion was sequenced for a study of early T cells in non-severe SARS-CoV-2 infection. This clonotype was counted ten times or more. Per germline, CDR1 SQVTM and CDR2 ANQGSEA. Trimming left V 4 bases short and J 4 bases short, with 16 bases between. The CDR3 covers 14 residues. TCRdb reprocessed the 5' RACE reads with MiXCR, giving one entry per CDR3 protein. The sample records about 64,000 distinct CDR3 sequences, over 9.5% being singletons. The V and J genes are TRBV29-1 and TRBJ1-1; D might be TRBD1 (6 bases). The sample consisted of whole blood, taken at baseline. The sequence was collected from an adult who was a healthcare worker with PCR-confirmed SARS-CoV-2 infection or an uninfected control (not recorded which). CDR3 protein: CSVARGGSGTEAFF. The CDR3, as DNA: TGCAGCGTTGCCAGGGGAGGGAGCGGCACTGAAGCTTTCTTT.